The 3 T cell receptor beta chains below were found in one sample sequenced in a study of blood T cells in healthy people across ages. A J-beta primer mix and a sample-barcoded 5' primer were used in a second PCR of about 7 to 12 cycles. TCRdb re-derived calls from the 5' RACE reads in MiXCR, one entry per CDR3 protein. Among about 1.7 million distinct CDR3 sequences listed, 28% were seen once. The sample taken for sequencing was blood. The receptor set was obtained from a woman aged 25 to 39 in good health.

This clonotype was counted a few times. The chain combines TRBV5-1 with TRBJ2-1; 8 nucleotides agree with TRBD1. The CDR3 contains 16 residues. V shed 5 bases and J 7 bases; nucleotides not matched to a gene: 14. Germline V lookup: CDR1 SGHRS, CDR2 YFSETQ. The CDR3: CASSLGTGTGRNEQFF. In DNA, the CDR3 is TGCGCCAGCAGTCTCGGAACCGGGACAGGTAGGAATGAGCAGTTCTTC.

This chain joins TRBV5-6 and TRBJ2-3; no clear D. This CDR3 comprises 15 residues. Trimming took off 4 bases at V and 4 bases at J, with 16 bases between the two ends. CDR1 SGHDT and CDR2 YYEEEE come from the germline V gene. The CDR3 bases are TGTGCCAGCAGCCCCCTCGCGTCCGGCGCAGATACGCAGTATTTT. Amino acid sequence: CASSPLASGADTQYF. Variable domain in full (rest from reference TRBV5-6 and TRBJ2-3): DAGVTQSPTHLIKTRGQQVTLRCSPKSGHDTVSWYQQALGQGPQFIFQYYEEEERQRGNFPDRFSGHQFPNYSSELNVNALLLGDSALYLCASSPLASGADTQYFGPGTRLTVL.

Regarding this clonotype: One junction end disagrees with the germline gene, perhaps due to a read error. This sequence joins TRBV7-2 and TRBJ2-6, with 9 nucleotides matching TRBD1. The CDR3 sequence is 18 residues long. CDR1 and CDR2 from the germline V gene are SGHTA and FQGNSA. The CDR3 reads CATTDRGRMSSGANVPTF. In DNA, the CDR3 is TGTGCCACTACAGACAGGGGGAGGATGAGCTCTGGGGCCAACGTCCCGACTTTC.